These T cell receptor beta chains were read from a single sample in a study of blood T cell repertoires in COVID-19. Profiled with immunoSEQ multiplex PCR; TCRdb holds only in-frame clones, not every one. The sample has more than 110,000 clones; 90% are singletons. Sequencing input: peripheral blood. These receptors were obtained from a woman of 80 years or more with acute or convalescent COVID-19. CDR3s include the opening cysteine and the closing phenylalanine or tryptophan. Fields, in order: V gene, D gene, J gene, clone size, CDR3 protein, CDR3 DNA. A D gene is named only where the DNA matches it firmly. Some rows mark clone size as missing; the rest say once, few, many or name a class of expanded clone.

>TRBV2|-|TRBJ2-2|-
CASNRDLNTGELFF
TGTGCCAGCAACAGGGACCTTAACACCGGGGAGCTGTTTTTT
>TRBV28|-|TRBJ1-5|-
CASSLGEGLNQPQHF
TGTGCCAGCAGTTTGGGGGAGGGACTCAATCAGCCCCAGCATTTT
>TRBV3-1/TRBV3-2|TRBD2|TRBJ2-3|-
CASSSRGGDTQYF
TGTGCCAGCAGCTCACGGGGGGGGGATACGCAGTATTTT
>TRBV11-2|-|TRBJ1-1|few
CASSLLRVGTEAFF
TGTGCCAGCAGCTTACTCAGGGTGGGCACTGAAGCTTTCTTT
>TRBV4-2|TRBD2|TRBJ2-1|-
CASSHPGGFPYNEQFF
TGTGCCAGCAGCCACCCGGGGGGGTTTCCCTACAATGAGCAGTTCTTC
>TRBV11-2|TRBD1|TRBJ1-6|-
CASSLRQGDNSPLHF
TGTGCCAGCAGCTTACGGCAGGGGGATAATTCACCCCTCCACTTT
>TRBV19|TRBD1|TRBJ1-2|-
CASISRQGVGYTF
TGTGCCAGTATATCGAGGCAGGGGGTCGGCTACACCTTC
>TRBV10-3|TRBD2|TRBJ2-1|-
CAISAGTSGGPISYNEQFF
TGTGCCATCAGTGCGGGGACTAGCGGGGGGCCGATCTCCTACAATGAGCAGTTCTTC
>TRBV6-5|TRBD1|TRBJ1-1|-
CASRQGASNTEAFF
TGTGCCAGCAGACAGGGGGCGTCGAACACTGAAGCTTTCTTT
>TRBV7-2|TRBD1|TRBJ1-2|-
CASSLDRATGYTF
TGTGCCAGCAGCTTGGACAGGGCGACGGGCTACACCTTC
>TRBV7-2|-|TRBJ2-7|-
CASSLMREQYF
TGTGCCAGCAGCTTAATGAGGGAGCAGTACTTC
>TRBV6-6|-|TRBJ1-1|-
CAITFGGGSPNTEAFF
TGTGCCATCACTTTTGGGGGGGGTTCCCCCAACACTGAAGCTTTCTTT
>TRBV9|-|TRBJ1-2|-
CASSADRGAYYGYTF
TGTGCCAGCAGCGCGGATCGGGGGGCATACTATGGCTACACCTTC
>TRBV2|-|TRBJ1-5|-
CASSDANSNQPQHF
TGTGCCAGCAGTGATGCTAATAGCAATCAGCCCCAGCATTTT
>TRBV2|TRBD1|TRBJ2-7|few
CASSGDRGREQYF
TGTGCCAGCAGTGGAGACAGGGGAAGGGAGCAGTACTTC
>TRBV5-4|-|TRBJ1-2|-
CASSPSQGYGYTF
TGTGCCAGCAGCCCTAGTCAAGGCTATGGCTACACCTTC
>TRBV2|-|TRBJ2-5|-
CASSESGQTFQETQYF
TGTGCCAGCAGTGAATCTGGGCAGACCTTCCAAGAGACCCAGTACTTC
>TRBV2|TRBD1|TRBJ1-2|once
CASSGTGGDGYTF
TGTGCCAGCAGTGGGACAGGGGGTGATGGCTACACCTTC
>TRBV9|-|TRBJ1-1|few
CASSVRPAGHTEAFF
TGTGCCAGCAGCGTTAGACCCGCGGGGCACACTGAAGCTTTCTTT
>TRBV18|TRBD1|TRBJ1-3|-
CASSPPSGTGGAGTIYF
TGTGCCAGCTCACCACCGTCGGGGACAGGGGGCGCCGGCACCATATATTTT
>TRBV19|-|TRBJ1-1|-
CASSPFTDRFGNTEAFF
TGTGCCAGTAGTCCGTTCACCGACAGATTTGGAAACACTGAAGCTTTCTTT
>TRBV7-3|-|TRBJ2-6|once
CASSRTASGANVLTF
TGTGCCAGCAGCCGAACAGCCTCTGGGGCCAACGTCCTGACTTTC
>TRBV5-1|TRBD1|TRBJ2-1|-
CASTKTGSYNEQFF
TGCGCCAGCACAAAGACAGGGTCCTACAATGAGCAGTTCTTC
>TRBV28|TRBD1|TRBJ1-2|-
CASSRGQGGTYGYTF
TGTGCCAGCAGTCGCGGACAGGGAGGGACCTATGGCTACACCTTC
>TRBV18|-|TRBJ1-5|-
CASSSDRRNQPQHF
TGTGCCAGCTCTTCCGACAGGCGCAATCAGCCCCAGCATTTT
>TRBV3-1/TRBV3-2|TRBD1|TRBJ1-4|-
CASSPQRRTGRDEKLFF
TGTGCCAGCAGCCCGCAAAGGAGGACAGGGCGGGATGAAAAACTGTTTTTT
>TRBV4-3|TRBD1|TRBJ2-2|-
CASSQNRGPTGELFF
TGCGCCAGCAGCCAAAACAGGGGGCCGACCGGGGAGCTGTTTTTT
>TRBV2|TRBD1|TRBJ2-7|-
CASSARGQGMYEQYF
TGTGCCAGCAGTGCAAGAGGACAGGGTATGTACGAGCAGTACTTC
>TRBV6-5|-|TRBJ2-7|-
CASRAGGGYEQYF
TGTGCCAGCAGGGCCGGTGGAGGGTACGAGCAGTACTTC
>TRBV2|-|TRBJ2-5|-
CASSEPGSRIKTQYF
TGTGCCAGCAGTGAACCGGGGTCGAGGATAAAGACCCAGTACTTC
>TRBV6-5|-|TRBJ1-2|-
CASNGGIGYGYTF
TGTGCCAGCAACGGGGGAATAGGCTATGGCTACACCTTC
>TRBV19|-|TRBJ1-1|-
CASSIGYGRGNTEAFF
TGTGCCAGTAGTATAGGGTACGGCAGGGGGAACACTGAAGCTTTCTTT
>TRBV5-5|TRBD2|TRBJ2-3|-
CASSWGLAGSVDTQYF
TGTGCCAGCAGCTGGGGACTAGCGGGGTCTGTAGATACGCAGTATTTT
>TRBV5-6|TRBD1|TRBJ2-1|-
CASSFGDRDEQFF
TGTGCCAGCAGCTTTGGGGACAGGGATGAGCAGTTCTTC
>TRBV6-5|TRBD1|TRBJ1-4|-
CASMRQGRNEKLFF
TGTGCCAGCATGCGACAGGGGAGAAATGAAAAACTGTTTTTT
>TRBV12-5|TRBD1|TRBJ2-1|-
CASGLGQGDHNEQFF
TGTGCTAGTGGTTTGGGACAGGGGGATCACAATGAGCAGTTCTTC
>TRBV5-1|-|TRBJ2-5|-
CASSLAGSGGLETQYF
TGCGCCAGCAGCTTGGCCGGGTCAGGGGGGTTAGAGACCCAGTACTTC
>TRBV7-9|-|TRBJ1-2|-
CASSLGRDYGYTF
TGTGCCAGCAGCTTGGGCAGGGACTATGGCTACACCTTC
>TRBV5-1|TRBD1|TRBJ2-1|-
CASSTWTGAYNEQFF
TGCGCCAGCAGCACTTGGACAGGGGCTTACAATGAGCAGTTCTTC
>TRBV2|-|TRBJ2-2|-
CASRDTWNTGELFF
TGTGCCAGCAGGGACACCTGGAACACCGGGGAGCTGTTTTTT
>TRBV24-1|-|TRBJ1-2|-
CATSDTGRNYGYTF
TGTGCCACCAGTGATACAGGACGGAACTATGGCTACACCTTC
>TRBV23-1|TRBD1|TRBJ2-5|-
CASSHLRRTGRETQYF
TGCGCCAGCAGTCACCTACGGAGGACAGGGAGGGAGACCCAGTACTTC
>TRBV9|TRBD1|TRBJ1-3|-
CASSAGTGETGNTIYF
TGTGCCAGCAGCGCAGGGACAGGCGAAACTGGAAACACCATATATTTT
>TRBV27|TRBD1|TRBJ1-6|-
CASSSDRGRSPLHF
TGTGCCAGCAGTTCGGACAGGGGGAGGTCACCCCTCCACTTT
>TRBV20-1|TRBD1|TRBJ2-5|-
CSASGQGLGETQYF
TGCAGTGCTAGTGGACAGGGCCTGGGAGAGACCCAGTACTTC
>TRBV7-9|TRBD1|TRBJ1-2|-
CASTLGTGQYGYTF
TGTGCCAGCACCCTGGGGACAGGTCAATATGGCTACACCTTC
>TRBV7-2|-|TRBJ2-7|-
CASSLGAGGPYEQYF
TGTGCCAGCAGCTTAGGGGCCGGGGGTCCCTACGAGCAGTACTTC
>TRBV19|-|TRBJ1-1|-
CASSKRERETEAFF
TGTGCCAGTAGTAAACGGGAGAGGGAGACTGAAGCTTTCTTT
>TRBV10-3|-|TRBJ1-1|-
CAISEVGAVTEAFF
TGTGCCATCAGTGAAGTGGGGGCAGTAACTGAAGCTTTCTTT
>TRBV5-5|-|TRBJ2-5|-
CASSLLLQEVETQYF
TGTGCCAGCAGTCTACTGCTACAGGAAGTGGAGACCCAGTACTTC
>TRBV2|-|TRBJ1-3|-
CASSRGQGYSGNTIYF
TGTGCCAGCAGTCGTGGCCAGGGTTACTCTGGAAACACCATATATTTT
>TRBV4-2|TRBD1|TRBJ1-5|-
CASSLTGQGGQPQHF
TGTGCCAGCAGCTTAACGGGACAGGGCGGACAGCCCCAGCATTTT
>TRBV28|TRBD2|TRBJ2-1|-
CASSKGGDGYNEQFF
TGTGCCAGCAGCAAGGGAGGGGACGGATACAATGAGCAGTTCTTC